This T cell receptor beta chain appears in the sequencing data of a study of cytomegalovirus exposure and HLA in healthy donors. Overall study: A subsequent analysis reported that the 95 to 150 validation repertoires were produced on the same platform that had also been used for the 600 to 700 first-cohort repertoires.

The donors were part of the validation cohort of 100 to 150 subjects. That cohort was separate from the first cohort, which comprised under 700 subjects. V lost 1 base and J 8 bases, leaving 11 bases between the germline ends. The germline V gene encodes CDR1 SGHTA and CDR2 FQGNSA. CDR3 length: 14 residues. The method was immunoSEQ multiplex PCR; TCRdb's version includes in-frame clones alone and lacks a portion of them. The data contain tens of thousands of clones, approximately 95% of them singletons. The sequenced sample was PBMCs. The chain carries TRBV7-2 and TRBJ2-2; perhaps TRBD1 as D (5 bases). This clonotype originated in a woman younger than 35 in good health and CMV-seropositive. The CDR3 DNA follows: TGTGCCAGCAGCTTAGTAGGGGCGCGGGGGGAGCTGTTTTTT. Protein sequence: CASSLVGARGELFF.